Listed here are 10 T cell receptor beta chains from one sample, sequenced in a study of identifying expanded T cells in peripheral blood. TCRdb's copy holds only in-frame clones and misses some; the assay was immunoSEQ multiplex PCR. Of about 58,000 clones in the sample, approximately 83% are singletons; the top ten hold roughly 18%. The sample taken for sequencing was blood. The receptor source for this set is a person aged 18 to 75 in good health.

The rearrangement links TRBV13 to TRBJ2-5; D is perhaps TRBD1 (6 bases). The CDR3 sequence is 13 residues long. V lost 5 bases to trimming and J lost 5 bases, with 12 bases between them. Germline V gene sequence: CDR1 PRHDT, CDR2 FYEKMQ (reference sequence). The CDR3 nucleotides read TGTGCCAGCAGCCCTCAGGGGTGGGAGACCCAGTACTTC. It encodes CASSPQGWETQYF.

The gene calls are TRBV5-1 and TRBJ1-1; the D gene is possibly TRBD1 (5 bases). Germline V CDR1 and CDR2: SGHRS, YFSETQ. V lost 0 bases and J lost 0, with 12 bases in between. This CDR3 is 16 amino acids long. The CDR3 DNA is TGCGCCAGCAGCTTGGACAGGCCGGCAATGAACACTGAAGCTTTCTTT. Encoded protein: CASSLDRPAMNTEAFF.

The chain couples TRBV29-1 to TRBJ2-3; D is possibly TRBD1 (6 bases). Germline assignment: CDR1 SQVTM and CDR2 ANQGSEA. The CDR3 runs to 13 residues. V dropped 6 bases and J dropped 2 bases, with 12 bases sitting between them. The chain's CDR3 is CSVTGLATDTQYF. The CDR3 region has the DNA TGCAGCGTCACAGGGTTGGCCACAGATACGCAGTATTTT.

This CDR3 is CASSQPDPGADYGYTF. The CDR3, as DNA: TGCGCCAGCAGCCAACCCGACCCGGGGGCGGACTATGGCTACACCTTC. The chain uses TRBV4-1 and TRBJ1-2, with a possible D match to TRBD1 (6 bases). Germline CDR1 and CDR2: MGHRA and YSYEKL. V was cut by 2 bases and J by 3 bases, with 16 bases left in between. The CDR3 has 16 residues.

This clone appeared a single time. The V and J genes are TRBV19 and TRBJ1-1; no definite D call. CDR3 length: 14 amino acids. Trimming removed 1 base from V and 1 base from J, with 7 bases in between. CDR1 LNHDA and CDR2 SQIVND come from the germline V gene (reference sequence). The CDR3 DNA is TGTGCCAGTAGTATAGGTTACGGGAACACTGAAGCTTTCTTT. This translates into CASSIGYGNTEAFF.

The chain uses TRBV2 and TRBJ2-2; TRBD2 might be the D (6 bases). Deletions cut 7 bases from V and 4 bases from J, with 13 bases between. The CDR3 is 14 amino acids. Germline V lookup: CDR1 SNHLY, CDR2 FYNNEI. Here the CDR3 reads CASKGGAGTGELFF. Written as DNA, the CDR3 is TGTGCCAGCAAGGGCGGGGCGGGCACCGGGGAGCTGTTTTTT.

The chain links TRBV5-1 to TRBJ2-1, with 12 bases that match TRBD2. J lost 2 bases, V lost 5 bases, and 2 bases had no gene match. The CDR3 runs to 15 residues. CDR1 and CDR2 (germline): SGHRS, YFSETQ. The CDR3 spells CASSRLAGAYNEQFF. The CDR3 DNA is TGCGCCAGCAGTCGACTAGCGGGGGCCTACAATGAGCAGTTCTTC.

This clone appeared once. The gene calls are TRBV10-2 and TRBJ1-2; D is uncertain. CDR1 and CDR2 from the germline V gene are WSHSY and SAAADI. The CDR3 runs 15 residues. Trimming left V 2 bases short and J 1 base short, with 11 bases between. The CDR3 spells CASSEPSDGNYGYTF. CDR3 DNA sequence: TGCGCCAGCAGTGAGCCCTCCGACGGTAACTATGGCTACACCTTC.

The chain combines TRBV7-2 with TRBJ1-2; D is perhaps TRBD1 (5 bases). This CDR3 is built from 13 residues. V was trimmed by 4 bases and J by 7 bases, leaving 13 bases between them. CDR1 and CDR2 (germline): SGHTA, FQGNSA. As DNA, the CDR3 is TGTGCCAGCAGCTCCTTGGCGGGGGGTGGCTACACCTTC. Translated: CASSSLAGGGYTF.

This chain uses TRBV2 with TRBJ2-7; tentative D call: TRBD2 (6 bases). CDR3 length: 14 residues. Trimming left V 7 bases short and J 3 bases short, with 16 bases between. The V gene's germline CDR1 is SNHLY and CDR2 FYNNEI. The CDR3 DNA reads TGTGCCAGCACGGAGGGAAAAAGCGGCTACGAGCAGTACTTC. Translation gives CASTEGKSGYEQYF.